These 20 T cell receptor beta chains originate from one sample sequenced in a study of blood T cell repertoires in COVID-19. Sequencing used immunoSEQ multiplex PCR; TCRdb keeps in-frame clones, though not all of them. The table records tens of thousands of clones, 82% of them present only once. Sequenced input: peripheral blood. The receptors shown here come from a human donor in a cohort sampled during active COVID-19.

V usage is TRBV27 and J usage is TRBJ2-2, with D perhaps TRBD1 (6 bases). Germline CDR1 and CDR2: MNHEY and SMNVEV (reference sequence). Trimming left V 3 bases short and J 4 bases short, with 12 bases between. This CDR3 region has 15 residues. The CDR3 DNA sequence: TGTGCCAGCAGTTTGGGTACAGGGCGCACCGGGGAGCTGTTTTTT. Translation gives CASSLGTGRTGELFF.

The chain employs TRBV12-3 or TRBV12-4 and TRBJ2-1, with D possibly matching TRBD2 (5 bases). With 2 bases removed from V and 6 bases from J, the gap between germline ends came to 8 bases. The CDR3 covers 13 residues. CDR3 sequence (DNA): TGTGCCAGCAGTTTACTCGAGGGCAATGAGCAGTTCTTC. This sequence encodes CASSLLEGNEQFF.

This clone turned up a few times. The V and J genes are TRBV6-5 and TRBJ2-7; D unclear. The CDR3 runs to 13 residues. The germline V gene encodes CDR1 MNHEY and CDR2 SVGAGI. V lost 4 bases, J lost 0 bases, and 7 bases lay in between. CDR3 in amino acids: CASSSDNSYEQYF. The CDR3 DNA reads as TGTGCCAGCAGTTCCGACAACTCCTACGAGCAGTACTTC.

The chain is built from TRBV7-8 and TRBJ2-5; 11 bases line up with TRBD1. V trimming: 4 bases; J trimming: 4 bases; junction bases outside the gene matches: 8. The germline CDR1 and CDR2 sequences are SGHVS and FQNEAQ. This CDR3 has 16 amino acids. The CDR3 reads CASSSRTGGEGETQYF. The CDR3 bases are TGTGCCAGCAGCTCCCGGACAGGGGGCGAGGGAGAGACCCAGTACTTC.

The chain uses TRBV3-1 (or the pseudogene TRBV3-2) and TRBJ2-7; a weak D match, TRBD2 (5 bases). This CDR3 comprises 14 residues. From germline, CDR1 is LGHDT and CDR2 YNNKEL (reference sequence). Trimming left V 2 bases short and J 2 bases short, with 10 bases between. The CDR3 sequence is CASSQRQEAYEQYF. The CDR3 nucleotides are TGTGCCAGCAGCCAAAGGCAGGAGGCCTACGAGCAGTACTTC.

The rearrangement uses TRBV12-3 or TRBV12-4 and TRBJ1-1, with D possibly matching TRBD1 (6 bases). This CDR3 region has 13 residues. With 8 bases removed from V and 3 bases from J, the gap between germline ends came to 13 bases. The CDR3 sequence: CASRWGQDTEAFF. CDR3 sequence (DNA): TGTGCCAGCCGGTGGGGGCAGGACACTGAAGCTTTCTTT.

The rearrangement links TRBV25-1 to TRBJ2-3, with D tentatively TRBD2 (6 bases). Germline V gene sequence: CDR1 MGHDK, CDR2 SYGVNS. V lost 4 bases, J lost 2 bases, and 10 bases lay in between. This CDR3 contains 14 residues. The CDR3 DNA is TGTGCCAGCAGTGGGGGACTCGACACAGATACGCAGTATTTT. Amino acid sequence: CASSGGLDTDTQYF. Combining the CDR3 with reference TRBV25-1 and TRBJ2-3 gives the whole variable domain EADIYQTPRYLVIGTGKKITLECSQTMGHDKMYWYQQDPGMELHLIHYSYGVNSTEKGDLSSESTVSRIRTEHFPLTLESARPSHTSQYLCASSGGLDTDTQYFGPGTRLTVL.

Here the CDR3 reads CASSWAGSNTGELFF. The CDR3 DNA follows: TGTGCCAGCAGCTGGGCGGGATCGAACACCGGGGAGCTGTTTTTT. This rearrangement joins TRBV11-2 to TRBJ2-2, with a possible D match to TRBD2 (6 bases). The V gene lost 4 bases and the J gene lost 0 bases, with 9 bases spanning the gap. The CDR3 runs to 15 residues. Germline CDR1 reads SGHAT; CDR2 reads FQNNGV.

The chain recombines TRBV2 with TRBJ2-1; 10 bases align to TRBD1. Germline CDR1 and CDR2: SNHLY and FYNNEI. The CDR3 totals 18 residues. J was trimmed by 3 bases and V by 6 bases; bases with no gene match: 14. The CDR3 sequence is CASRRQGASRWDYNEQFF. The DNA for the CDR3 is TGTGCCAGCAGAAGACAGGGGGCGAGTCGATGGGACTACAATGAGCAGTTCTTC. Based on the CDR3 plus reference TRBV2 and TRBJ2-1, the full variable domain is EPEVTQTPSHQVTQMGQEVILRCVPISNHLYFYWYRQILGQKVEFLVSFYNNEISEKSEIFDDQFSVERPDGSNFTLKIRSTKLEDSAMYFCASRRQGASRWDYNEQFFGPGTRLTVL.

The V gene is TRBV7-6, the J gene TRBJ2-1; 8 nucleotides match TRBD1. The V gene end was trimmed by 0 bases and the J gene end by 0 bases; junction bases not matched to a gene: 7. Germline loops: CDR1 SGHVS, CDR2 FNYEAQ. The CDR3 has 18 residues. The CDR3 bases are TGTGCCAGCAGCTTAGCGCAGTGGGGACAGGCCTCCTACAATGAGCAGTTCTTC. It is translated as CASSLAQWGQASYNEQFF.

The chain combines TRBV19 with TRBJ2-7; D is unresolved. This CDR3 has 15 residues. Between the trimmed V and J ends, which lost 6 bases and 5 bases, there was a span of 20 bases. The germline CDR1 and CDR2 sequences are LNHDA and SQIVND (reference sequence). The CDR3 reads CASSPTPYTHHEQYF. In DNA, the CDR3 is TGTGCCAGTAGCCCTACCCCCTATACCCACCACGAGCAGTACTTC.

The rearrangement joins TRBV15 to TRBJ2-1; D is possibly TRBD2 (7 bases). Germline values: CDR1 LNHNV, CDR2 YYDKDF (reference sequence). The CDR3 is made up of 15 amino acids. Trimming cost V 0 bases and J 4 bases, with 10 bases left between them. The chain's CDR3 is CATSRDRGGYNEQFF. CDR3 sequence (DNA): TGTGCCACCAGCAGAGATAGGGGGGGTTACAATGAGCAGTTCTTC.

The chain carries TRBV19 and TRBJ2-3; D is possibly TRBD1 (5 bases). Trimming stripped 10 bases from V and 2 bases from J, with 16 bases between. The CDR3 is 14 residues long. Germline assignment: CDR1 LNHDA and CDR2 SQIVND (reference sequence). CDR3 loop: CATSPRQFTDTQYF. CDR3 nucleotides: TGTGCCACCTCCCCTCGACAGTTCACAGATACGCAGTATTTT.

This chain connects TRBV7-8 to TRBJ2-2, with a tentative D call TRBD1 (6 bases). CDR1 and CDR2 (germline): SGHVS, FQNEAQ. The CDR3 has 15 amino acids. V lost 5 bases and J 5 bases, leaving 15 bases between the germline ends. The CDR3 is CASSAYRVGTGELFF. CDR3 sequence (DNA): TGTGCCAGCAGCGCCTACAGGGTTGGGACCGGGGAGCTGTTTTTT.

The chain recombines TRBV2 with TRBJ2-3; no clear D gene. The CDR3 runs 13 residues. CDR1 and CDR2 from the germline V gene are SNHLY and FYNNEI. Between the trimmed V and J ends, which lost 0 bases and 5 bases, there was a span of 6 bases. Written as DNA, the CDR3 is TGTGCCAGCAGTGAAGCTGGGCAAGATACGCAGTATTTT. It encodes CASSEAGQDTQYF.

This clone showed up just once. The chain couples TRBV5-1 to TRBJ1-1; D is possibly TRBD1 (6 bases). The CDR3 extends over 15 amino acids. Deletions cut 4 bases from V and 5 bases from J, with 18 bases between. Germline loops: CDR1 SGHRS, CDR2 YFSETQ. In nucleotides, the CDR3 is TGCGCCAGCAGCCCGCCCTTGGGTCAGGGGACTGAAGCTTTCTTT. It translates to CASSPPLGQGTEAFF.

The V gene is TRBV5-1, the J gene TRBJ1-1; TRBD1 matches 7 bases. Germline-derived CDR1 and CDR2 are SGHRS and YFSETQ. The V segment lost 3 bases and the J segment 4 bases; nucleotides outside the gene matches: 6. The CDR3 totals 14 residues. The CDR3 nucleotides are TGCGCCAGCAGCTCACCAGGGGGTTTCACTGAAGCTTTCTTT. Protein sequence: CASSSPGGFTEAFF.

The chain combines TRBV19 with TRBJ1-5, with 10 bases that match TRBD1. Germline CDR1 LNHDA, CDR2 SQIVND (reference sequence). CDR3 length equals 17 residues. The V gene end was trimmed by 10 bases and the J gene end by 6 bases; junction bases not matched to a gene: 18. CDR3 sequence (DNA): TGTGCCACCTCCCCTCGAGGGACAGGGGTCATCAGTCAGCCCCAGCATTTT. Its protein product is CATSPRGTGVISQPQHF. Full variable domain (outside the CDR3, taken from reference TRBV19 and TRBJ1-5): DGGITQSPKYLFRKEGQNVTLSCEQNLNHDAMYWYRQDPGQGLRLIYYSQIVNDFQKGDIAEGYSVSREKKESFPLTVTSAQKNPTAFYLCATSPRGTGVISQPQHFGDGTRLSIL.

This rearrangement joins TRBV4-1 to TRBJ1-5; 10 positions agree with TRBD1. The CDR3 totals 18 residues. After removal of 0 bases from V and 7 bases from J, the junction contained 12 bases not matched to a gene. Per the germline V gene, CDR1 is MGHRA and CDR2 is YSYEKL. CDR3 sequence: CASSQEIGRTGGRQPQHF. The CDR3, as DNA: TGCGCCAGCAGCCAAGAAATAGGCCGGACAGGGGGTAGGCAGCCCCAGCATTTT.

The chain employs TRBV3-1 (or the pseudogene TRBV3-2) and TRBJ1-1; D is possibly TRBD1 (6 bases). The V gene lost 5 bases and the J gene lost 1 base, with 11 bases spanning the gap. Germline V CDR1 and CDR2: LGHDT, YNNKEL (reference sequence). The CDR3 loop spans 14 amino acids. The CDR3: CASSTRQANTEAFF. DNA of the CDR3: TGTGCCAGCAGCACCCGACAGGCGAACACTGAAGCTTTCTTT.